The source of this T cell receptor beta chain is a study of blood T cell repertoires in COVID-19. Study-wide context: Donors in the United States, Italy and Spain gave samples during acute or convalescent COVID-19. Sources were T cells, B-cell-depleted T cells, or PBMCs; the material itself was cDNA or gDNA.

TCRdb keeps only in-frame clones here, not all; method: immunoSEQ multiplex PCR. The sample consists of a few hundred thousand clones, approximately 84% of them appearing once. V was pared by 8 bases and J by 4 bases, with 6 bases of the junction left unmatched. The CDR3 is 12 residues long. CDR1 SQVTM and CDR2 ANQGSEA come from the germline V gene. The specimen was peripheral blood. This receptor was obtained from a woman in her 30s who had recovered from COVID-19. The J gene is TRBJ2-7, the V gene TRBV29-1; 9 positions agree with TRBD1. The CDR3 DNA sequence: TGCAGCACATTGACAGGGGGGTACGAGCAGTACTTC. As protein: CSTLTGGYEQYF.